This entry lists 29 T cell receptor beta chains sequenced from one sample in a study of blood T cell repertoires in COVID-19. Generated by immunoSEQ multiplex PCR, the TCRdb table keeps only in-frame clones and is missing some. The data contain around 250,000 clones, around 88% of them singletons. Sequencing was done on a sample of peripheral blood. These receptor sequences come from an older man with acute or convalescent COVID-19.

The rearrangement links TRBV27 to TRBJ1-6; TRBD1 aligns across 8 bases. This CDR3 has 14 amino acids. The V gene's germline CDR1 is MNHEY and CDR2 SMNVEV (reference sequence). V lost 2 bases, J lost 6 bases, and 0 bases stayed unmatched. CDR3 sequence reads: CASSLDRGNSPLHF. The CDR3 coding sequence is TGTGCCAGCAGTTTAGACAGGGGTAATTCACCCCTCCACTTT.

The V gene is TRBV12-5, the J gene TRBJ1-3; D is perhaps TRBD1 (5 bases). The germline V and J ends were trimmed by 1 base and 12 bases, with 13 bases remaining between them. This CDR3 has 13 residues. CDR1 is LGHNT and CDR2 is FRNRAP in the germline V gene. The CDR3 DNA follows: TGTGCTAGTGGTTTGGGGGGCAACCCAAGCATATATTTT. Translated, it gives CASGLGGNPSIYF.

This chain joins TRBV6-4 and TRBJ1-2; 8 bases line up with TRBD1. V was clipped by 5 bases and J by 9 bases; unmatched bases: 11. The CDR3 runs 14 residues. The germline V gene encodes CDR1 MRHNA and CDR2 SNTAGT. The CDR3 DNA reads TGTGCCAGCAGTCCAGGGACAGGAACCAGGAGCTACACCTTC. It is translated as CASSPGTGTRSYTF.

This chain connects TRBV28 to TRBJ1-4; D gene uncertain. Trimming stripped 3 bases from V and 0 bases from J, with 8 bases between. There are 15 residues in the CDR3. The germline gives CDR1 MDHEN, CDR2 SYDVKM. CDR3 residues: CASSLIQATNEKLFF. The CDR3 DNA reads as TGTGCCAGCAGTTTGATCCAGGCAACTAATGAAAAACTGTTTTTT.

CDR3 residues: CASSHPQGGTEAFF. The DNA of the CDR3 is TGTGCCAGTAGTCACCCTCAGGGCGGTACTGAAGCTTTCTTT. This sequence joins TRBV19 and TRBJ1-1; tentative D call: TRBD1 (5 bases). Germline CDR1 and CDR2: LNHDA and SQIVND (reference sequence). The CDR3 extends over 14 amino acids. The V gene lost 5 bases and the J gene lost 5 bases, with 15 bases spanning the gap.

This sequence joins TRBV11-2 and TRBJ1-1, with 8 bases matching TRBD1. From germline, CDR1 is SGHAT and CDR2 FQNNGV. The ends lost 5 bases at V and 6 bases at J; junction bases unmatched: 5. The CDR3 covers 13 residues. The CDR3, as DNA: TGTGCCAGCAGCCACGGACAGGGCGCTGAAGCTTTCTTT. Residues: CASSHGQGAEAFF.

The chain combines TRBV12-3 or TRBV12-4 with TRBJ1-2, with 7 bases fitting TRBD1. The ends lost 5 bases at V and 4 bases at J; junction bases unmatched: 4. The CDR3 is made up of 13 amino acids. This CDR3 is CASSLGQLYGYTF. The CDR3 DNA is TGTGCCAGCAGTCTGGGACAGCTCTATGGCTACACCTTC.

The chain has TRBV5-1 and TRBJ2-7, with 7 bases lining up with TRBD1. Trimming removed 0 bases from V and 2 bases from J; junction bases left unmatched: 11. CDR3 size: 17 residues. CDR1 is SGHRS, CDR2 YFSETQ, per germline. CDR3 sequence: CASSLALSTGKAYEQYF. CDR3 nucleotide sequence: TGCGCCAGCAGCTTGGCCCTCTCGACAGGGAAGGCCTACGAGCAGTACTTC.

This clone was recorded a few times. J is TRBJ2-7 and V is TRBV11-1; D is possibly TRBD1 (5 bases). Trimming pared 6 bases from V and 5 bases from J, leaving 14 bases between. The germline V gene has CDR1 SGHAT and CDR2 FQDESV (reference sequence). This CDR3 comprises 13 residues. The CDR3: CASSVLAGNEQYF. The CDR3 DNA is TGTGCCAGCAGTGTTCTCGCAGGGAACGAGCAGTACTTC. The whole variable domain, remainder taken from reference TRBV11-1 and TRBJ2-7, is EAEVAQSPRYKITEKSQAVAFWCDPISGHATLYWYRQILGQGPELLVQFQDESVVDDSQLPKDRFSAERLKGVDSTLKIQPAELGDSAMYLCASSVLAGNEQYFGPGTRLTVT.

The chain carries TRBV18 and TRBJ1-4, with 10 bases lining up with TRBD1. The V segment lost 2 bases and the J segment 8 bases; nucleotides outside the gene matches: 2. This CDR3 spans 14 amino acids. CDR1 and CDR2 (germline): KGHSH, LQKENI. CDR3 DNA: TGTGCCAGCTCACCAGGGACAGGGGAAGAAAAACTGTTTTTT. This gives the protein CASSPGTGEEKLFF.

The V and J genes are TRBV7-3 and TRBJ2-5, with a weak D call TRBD2 (5 bases). CDR1 is SGHTA, CDR2 FQGTGA, per germline. The CDR3 totals 13 residues. V lost 4 bases to trimming and J lost 0 bases, with 6 bases between them. The CDR3, as DNA: TGTGCCAGCAGCTACGGGAACCAAGAGACCCAGTACTTC. Protein sequence: CASSYGNQETQYF.

The V gene is TRBV29-1, the J gene TRBJ1-1; D is ambiguous. This CDR3 has 11 residues. Germline-derived CDR1 and CDR2 are SQVTM and ANQGSEA. V gave up 8 bases and J gave up 1 base, with 8 bases separating them. Written as DNA, the CDR3 is TGCAGCCACCAGGAGAACACTGAAGCTTTCTTT. It yields the protein CSHQENTEAFF. Looking up the rest from reference TRBV29-1 and TRBJ1-1 gives the full variable domain: SAVISQKPSRDICQRGTSLTIQCQVDSQVTMMFWYRQQPGQSLTLIATANQGSEATYESGFVIDKFPISRPNLTFSTLTVSNMSPEDSSIYLCSHQENTEAFFGQGTRLTVV.

The chain carries TRBV5-1 and TRBJ2-2; tentatively, D is TRBD2 (6 bases). V was shortened by 1 base and J by 2 bases, with 12 bases between the two germline ends. The CDR3 is 16 amino acids. Germline V CDR1 and CDR2: SGHRS, YFSETQ. DNA of the CDR3: TGCGCCAGCAGCTTGTTTGCGGGGTCTAACACCGGGGAGCTGTTTTTT. Its protein product is CASSLFAGSNTGELFF. The whole variable domain, remainder taken from reference TRBV5-1 and TRBJ2-2, is KAGVTQTPRYLIKTRGQQVTLSCSPISGHRSVSWYQQTPGQGLQFLFEYFSETQRNKGNFPGRFSGRQFSNSRSEMNVSTLELGDSALYLCASSLFAGSNTGELFFGEGSRLTVL.

The chain uses TRBV4-1 and TRBJ2-7; 9 nucleotides agree with TRBD2. V shed 4 bases and J 3 bases; nucleotides not matched to a gene: 7. The germline CDR1 and CDR2 sequences are MGHRA and YSYEKL. CDR3 size: 15 residues. CDR3 region: CASSPMTSGVYEQYF. CDR3 DNA: TGCGCCAGCAGCCCCATGACTAGCGGAGTCTACGAGCAGTACTTC.

This chain connects TRBV27 to TRBJ2-7; weak D call: TRBD1 (5 bases). Germline loops: CDR1 MNHEY, CDR2 SMNVEV (reference sequence). The CDR3 totals 13 residues. With 3 bases removed from V and 5 bases from J, the gap between germline ends came to 11 bases. CDR3 amino acids: CASSFNRGNEQYF. The CDR3 DNA is TGTGCCAGCAGTTTCAATAGGGGCAACGAGCAGTACTTC.

The CDR3 DNA follows: TGTGCCAGCAGCGGAAAGACAGGGGGCGGCTATAATTCACCCCTCCACTTT. Protein sequence: CASSGKTGGGYNSPLHF. This chain joins TRBV5-4 and TRBJ1-6; 10 bases line up with TRBD1. Trimming at V came to 4 bases and at J to 3 bases, leaving 7 bases not matched to a gene. Germline-derived CDR1 and CDR2 are SGHNT and YYREEE (reference sequence). The CDR3 loop spans 17 amino acids.

The chain employs TRBV28 and TRBJ2-1, with D possibly TRBD2 on 5 matching bases. This CDR3 has 14 residues. CDR1 and CDR2 (germline): MDHEN, SYDVKM. Trimming pared 2 bases from V and 7 bases from J, leaving 12 bases between. The CDR3 DNA reads TGTGCCAGCAGTTTAATCGGGGAAAGGAATGAGCAGTTCTTC. Its protein is CASSLIGERNEQFF.

The V call is TRBV7-8, the J call TRBJ1-1; 11 bases line up with TRBD1. From germline, CDR1 is SGHVS and CDR2 FQNEAQ. V dropped 5 bases and J dropped 5; count of bases not matched to a gene: 7. This CDR3 has 15 residues. The CDR3 here is CASSPGGTGGTEAFF. CDR3 coding DNA: TGTGCCAGCAGCCCGGGGGGGACAGGGGGTACTGAAGCTTTCTTT.

The rearrangement uses TRBV7-8 and TRBJ1-5; D might be TRBD1 (6 bases). With 4 bases removed from V and 1 base from J, the gap between germline ends came to 11 bases. The length of the CDR3 is 15 residues. Germline values: CDR1 SGHVS, CDR2 FQNEAQ. The CDR3 region has the DNA TGTGCCAGCAGCTCACGGACAGTGAGCAATCAGCCCCAGCATTTT. The encoded protein is CASSSRTVSNQPQHF.

The chain is built from TRBV28 and TRBJ2-3; TRBD2 is a possible D gene (5 bases). Germline assignment: CDR1 MDHEN and CDR2 SYDVKM. This CDR3 spans 15 amino acids. V lost 7 bases, J lost 0 bases, and 14 bases lay in between. CDR3 bases: TGTGCCAGCAACTTAGCGAATCCTAGCACAGATACGCAGTATTTT. It encodes CASNLANPSTDTQYF.

This clone was counted many times. J is TRBJ1-5 and V is TRBV27, with D perhaps matching TRBD1 (5 bases). This CDR3 spans 13 amino acids. V was cut by 10 bases and J by 2 bases, with 12 bases left in between. Germline V gene lookup returns CDR1 MNHEY and CDR2 SMNVEV (reference sequence). CDR3 nucleotides: TGTGCCACCTCTGTGGGGCGCAATCAGCCCCAGCATTTT. Translating gives CATSVGRNQPQHF.

The V gene is TRBV5-1, the J gene TRBJ2-1; 9 bases are a match to TRBD1. V trimming: 2 bases; J trimming: 8 bases; junction bases outside the gene matches: 5. This CDR3 is 14 amino acids long. CDR1 and CDR2 from the germline V gene are SGHRS and YFSETQ. The CDR3 nucleotides are TGCGCCAGCAGCTTACAGGGGGCGCTGGATGAGCAGTTCTTC. It yields the protein CASSLQGALDEQFF.

CDR3 in DNA: TGTGCCAGCAGCTCTTACAGGGGCAGAGCTTTCTTT. Translation: CASSSYRGRAFF. J is TRBJ1-1 and V is TRBV7-6; 7 nucleotides align to TRBD1. Germline assignment: CDR1 SGHVS and CDR2 FNYEAQ. The trim removed 4 bases at V and 10 bases at J, leaving 6 bases unmatched. The CDR3 is made up of 12 amino acids.

This chain joins TRBV2 and TRBJ2-5; D ambiguous. The germline V and J ends were trimmed by 5 bases and 3 bases, with 10 bases remaining between them. The germline V gene has CDR1 SNHLY and CDR2 FYNNEI. This CDR3 is built from 13 residues. For the CDR3, the DNA is TGTGCCAGCAGTCTTGGCGGTAAAGAGACCCAGTACTTC. Protein product: CASSLGGKETQYF.

This chain links TRBV9 with TRBJ1-6; a possible D gene is TRBD1 (5 bases). V lost 0 bases, J lost 5 bases, and 9 bases lay in between. CDR1 and CDR2 (germline): SGDLS, YYNGEE. The CDR3 consists of 15 residues. The CDR3: CASSVARADNSPLHF. CDR3 coding DNA: TGTGCCAGCAGCGTAGCCAGGGCGGATAATTCACCCCTCCACTTT. The full variable domain, with the rest looked up from reference TRBV9 and TRBJ1-6, is DSGVTQTPKHLITATGQRVTLRCSPRSGDLSVYWYQQSLDQGLQFLIQYYNGEERAKGNILERFSAQQFPDLHSELNLSSLELGDSALYFCASSVARADNSPLHFGNGTRLTVT.

The chain recombines TRBV20-1 with TRBJ1-5, with unresolved D. The germline V gene has CDR1 DFQATT and CDR2 SNEGSKA (reference sequence). The CDR3 has 13 residues. Trimming removed 4 bases at V and 0 bases at J, with 7 bases between. The CDR3 reads CSATDYSNQPQHF. CDR3 in DNA: TGCAGTGCTACTGATTATAGCAATCAGCCCCAGCATTTT.

The V gene is TRBV11-2, the J gene TRBJ1-6; 7 nucleotides align to TRBD1. Per germline, CDR1 SGHAT and CDR2 FQNNGV. The V and J ends lost 4 bases and 7 bases, in that order; junction bases with no gene match: 7. The CDR3 sequence is 15 residues long. The DNA of the CDR3 is TGTGCCAGCAGCTCCTGGGGACAGAAAAATTCACCCCTCCACTTT. This codes for CASSSWGQKNSPLHF.

The genes are TRBV4-2 and TRBJ2-1, with 8 bases matching TRBD2. CDR1 and CDR2 from the germline V gene are LGHNA and YNFKEQ. This CDR3 contains 14 residues. Germline trimming cut 0 bases from V and 8 bases from J; bases unmatched to any gene: 3. This chain's CDR3 is CASSQDRTSHEQFF. CDR3 DNA: TGTGCCAGCAGCCAAGATAGGACTAGCCATGAGCAGTTCTTC.

V is TRBV4-1 and J is TRBJ2-7; D remains unclear. Germline V gene lookup returns CDR1 MGHRA and CDR2 YSYEKL. The ends were cut back, 1 base at V and 3 bases at J, with 7 bases in the middle. The CDR3 runs to 13 residues. The CDR3 here is CASSQATVYEQYF. CDR3 nucleotide sequence: TGCGCCAGCAGCCAAGCAACAGTCTACGAGCAGTACTTC.